This TCR beta chain was recovered during a study of cytomegalovirus exposure and HLA in healthy donors. Study observations and caveats: Per published reports, the classifier diagnosed cytomegalovirus status with high specificity and sensitivity. Per a later analysis, HLA-associated TCR beta chains showed more clonal expansion than other, equally common TCR beta chains. In a later analysis, at a false discovery rate of 0.05, about 15,000 TCR beta sequences were associated with HLA alleles.

J lost 3 bases, V lost 6 bases, and 5 bases had no gene match. Germline V gene data show CDR1 as LNHDA and CDR2 as SQIVND (reference sequence). The CDR3 has 14 amino acids. For this clone: Its antigen is unknown.

The PCR contained 60 Vbeta and 13 Jbeta primers. Sequencing used immunoSEQ multiplex PCR; TCRdb keeps in-frame clones, though not all of them. The listing records more than 95,000 clones. The chain uses TRBV19 and TRBJ1-2, with 9 bases identical to TRBD1. The TCR sequence derives from a man aged 25-40 years in good health and CMV-seronegative. The sequencing sample was made of PBMCs. The CDR3 sequence: CASSSDRGDYGYTF. DNA for the CDR3: TGTGCCAGTAGCTCGGACAGGGGAGACTATGGCTACACCTTC.